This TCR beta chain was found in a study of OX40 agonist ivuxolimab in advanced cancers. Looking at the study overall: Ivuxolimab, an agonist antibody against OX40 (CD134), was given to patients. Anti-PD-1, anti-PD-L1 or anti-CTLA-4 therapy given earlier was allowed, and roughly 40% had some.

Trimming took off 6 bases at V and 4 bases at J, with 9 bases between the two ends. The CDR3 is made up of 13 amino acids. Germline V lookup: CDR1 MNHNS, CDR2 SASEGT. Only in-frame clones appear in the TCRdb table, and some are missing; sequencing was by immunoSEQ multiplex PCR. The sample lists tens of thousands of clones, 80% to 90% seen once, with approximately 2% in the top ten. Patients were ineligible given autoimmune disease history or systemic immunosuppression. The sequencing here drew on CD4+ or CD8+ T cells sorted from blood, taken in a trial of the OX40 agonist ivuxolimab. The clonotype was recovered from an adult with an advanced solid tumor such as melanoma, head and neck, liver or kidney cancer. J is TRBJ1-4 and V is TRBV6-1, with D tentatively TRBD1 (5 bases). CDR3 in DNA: TGTGCCAGCAGGGGGGGTTTTAATGAAAAACTGTTTTTT. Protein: CASRGGFNEKLFF.